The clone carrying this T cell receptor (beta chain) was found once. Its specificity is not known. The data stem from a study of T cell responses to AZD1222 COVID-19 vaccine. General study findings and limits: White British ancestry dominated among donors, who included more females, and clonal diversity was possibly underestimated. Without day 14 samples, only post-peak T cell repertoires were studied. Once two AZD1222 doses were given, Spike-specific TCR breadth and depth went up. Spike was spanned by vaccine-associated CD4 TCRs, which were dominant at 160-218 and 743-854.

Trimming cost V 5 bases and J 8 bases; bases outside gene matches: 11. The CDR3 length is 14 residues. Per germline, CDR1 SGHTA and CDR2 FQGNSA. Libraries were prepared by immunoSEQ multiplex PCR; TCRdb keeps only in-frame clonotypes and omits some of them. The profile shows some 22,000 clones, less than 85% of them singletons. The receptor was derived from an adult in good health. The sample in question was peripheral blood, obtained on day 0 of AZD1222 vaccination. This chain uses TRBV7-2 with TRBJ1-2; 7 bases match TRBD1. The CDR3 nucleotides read TGTGCCAGCAGCGACGGGATACCAGGGGGAGGCTACACCTTC. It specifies CASSDGIPGGGYTF.